What follows are 11 T cell receptor beta chains derived from one specimen sequenced in a study of regulatory T cells in long-lasting Graves disease. The time point was: persistent/refractory GD, antithyroid drugs over 5 years with positive TRAb. TCR sequences were obtained from RNA taken from PBMCs. Assembly of TCR beta libraries relied on iRepertoire HTBI primers together with Arm-PCR of CDR3 regions. Using its own MiXCR run on the multiplex PCR reads, TCRdb lists one record per CDR3 protein. Here the sample spans about 660,000 distinct CDR3 sequences, 25% to 30% being singletons. The sample in question was peripheral blood mononuclear cells (PBMCs), obtained when the disease was refractory, from a patient treated with antithyroid drugs. These receptors all stem from a female donor with Graves disease.

The chain has TRBV7-3 and TRBJ1-6, with no clear D. Trimming pared 0 bases from V and 5 bases from J, leaving 8 bases between. This CDR3 has 15 residues. Germline V gene data show CDR1 as SGHTA and CDR2 as FQGTGA. This CDR3 reads CASSLTIQNNSPLHF. CDR3 coding DNA: TGTGCCAGCAGCTTAACTATACAGAATAATTCACCCCTCCACTTT.

This clonotype has a handful of counts. The V and J genes are TRBV29-1 and TRBJ1-2, with TRBD1 as a possible D gene (6 bases). Germline V lookup: CDR1 SQVTM, CDR2 ANQGSEA. Between the trimmed V and J ends, which lost 3 bases and 6 bases, there was a span of 14 bases. CDR3 size: 13 residues. The DNA for the CDR3 is TGCAGCGTTGACGGGGGGCTCTCTGATGGCTACACCTTC. This gives the protein CSVDGGLSDGYTF.

This clonotype was detected ten times or more. This chain uses TRBV12-3 or TRBV12-4 with TRBJ2-2, with 7 bases identical to TRBD1. With 6 bases clipped from V and 3 bases from J, the junction kept 7 bases outside the gene matches. The CDR3 spans 15 residues. CDR3 residues: CASSDGQADTGELFF. The CDR3 nucleotides are TGTGCCAGCAGCGACGGACAGGCCGACACCGGGGAGCTGTTTTTT.

In this sample, this clonotype turned up a few times. This sequence joins TRBV7-2 and TRBJ1-2; 9 nucleotides align to TRBD1. In germline, CDR1 is SGHTA, CDR2 FQGNSA. With V trimmed by 5 bases and J by 7 bases, 8 bases remained unmatched. CDR3 length: 14 amino acids. The CDR3 coding sequence is TGTGCCAGCAGCGCTGAGACAGGGGGTTTTGGCTACACCTTC. It is translated as CASSAETGGFGYTF. Looking up the rest from reference TRBV7-2 and TRBJ1-2 gives the full variable domain: GAGVSQSPSNKVTEKGKDVELRCDPISGHTALYWYRQSLGQGLEFLIYFQGNSAPDKSGLPSDRFSAERTGGSVSTLTIQRTQQEDSAVYLCASSAETGGFGYTFGSGTRLTVV.

This clonotype was seen repeatedly, ten times or more. The DNA of the CDR3 is TGTGCCAGCAGTTACAAAGCGGGAGTATCCGAGCAGTACTTC. Its protein is CASSYKAGVSEQYF. The rearrangement joins TRBV6-5 to TRBJ2-7; the match to TRBD2 covers 8 bases. J gave up 6 bases and V 2 bases, and 6 bases lay outside the gene matches. This CDR3 has 14 residues. Germline CDR1 MNHEY, CDR2 SVGAGI.

This clonotype was seen at least ten times. V and J are TRBV12-3 or TRBV12-4 and TRBJ1-2; D is uncertain. The V gene lost 2 bases and the J gene lost 1 base, with 14 bases spanning the gap. The CDR3 has 16 residues. The CDR3 sequence: CASSLKQPEYNYGYTF. The CDR3 DNA reads as TGTGCCAGCAGTTTAAAACAGCCCGAATATAACTATGGCTACACCTTC.

This chain connects TRBV7-3 to TRBJ2-2, with 10 nucleotides matching TRBD2. The V and J ends lost 2 bases and 4 bases, in that order; junction bases with no gene match: 7. Germline CDR1 SGHTA, CDR2 FQGTGA. The CDR3 is made up of 17 amino acids. The CDR3 reads CASSLEASGRFTGELFF. CDR3 DNA: TGTGCCAGCAGCTTAGAGGCTAGCGGGAGATTCACCGGGGAGCTGTTTTTT.

CDR3 loop: CASSPRQGNTIYF. In DNA, the CDR3 is TGTGCCAGCAGCCCTCGACAGGGAAACACCATATATTTT. The gene calls are TRBV7-3 and TRBJ1-3, with a weak D call TRBD1 (5 bases). V lost 5 bases and J lost 4, with 9 bases in between. Germline CDR1 and CDR2: SGHTA and FQGTGA. The CDR3 runs to 13 residues.

DNA of the CDR3: TGTGCCAGCAGTTCGGGTTACAGACCCTACGAGCAGTACTTC. This sequence encodes CASSSGYRPYEQYF. The V gene is TRBV2, the J gene TRBJ2-7, with D uncertain. The CDR3 length is 14 residues. Germline V gives CDR1 SNHLY, CDR2 FYNNEI. Trimming left V 5 bases short and J 2 bases short, with 13 bases between.

This chain connects TRBV28 to TRBJ1-2; D gene ambiguous. V was pared by 2 bases and J by 8 bases, with 9 bases between. The length of the CDR3 is 12 residues. Per the germline V gene, CDR1 is MDHEN and CDR2 is SYDVKM. CDR3 sequence reads: CASSLGGIGYTF. CDR3 sequence (DNA): TGTGCCAGCAGTTTAGGCGGGATCGGCTACACCTTC.

About this clonotype: With a much larger clone just one base away, this may be a read error. The chain carries TRBV12-3 or TRBV12-4 and TRBJ1-2; no clear D. This CDR3 comprises 13 residues. The CDR3 coding sequence is TGTGCCGGCAGTCCCGGCGGGTTTTATGGCTACACCTTC. Its protein is CAGSPGGFYGYTF.